This T cell receptor (beta chain) is from a study of blood T cell repertoires in COVID-19. How the authors handled the data: Cell counts per sample came from amplifying reference gene primers. Sequencing used immunoSEQ multiplex PCR; TCRdb keeps in-frame clones, though not all of them. V, J and clone size reflect that table, while D and trimming were determined from the DNA. The sample consists of 90,000 to 100,000 clones, about four fifths of them appearing once. With 3 bases removed from V and 0 bases from J, the gap between germline ends came to 5 bases. Germline CDR1 is SGHTA and CDR2 is FQGTGA. The CDR3 runs 13 residues.

The chain employs TRBV7-3 and TRBJ1-2; tentative D call: TRBD1 (5 bases). This clonotype was sampled from an older woman with acute or convalescent COVID-19. The sample taken for sequencing was peripheral blood. CDR3 amino acids: CASSLTANYGYTF. CDR3 nucleotide sequence: TGTGCCAGCAGCTTGACAGCTAACTATGGCTACACCTTC. Together with reference TRBV7-3 and TRBJ1-2, the CDR3 gives the full variable domain: GAGVSQTPSNKVTEKGKYVELRCDPISGHTALYWYRQSLGQGPEFLIYFQGTGAADDSGLPNDRFFAVRPEGSVSTLKIQRTERGDSAVYLCASSLTANYGYTFGSGTRLTVV.